These T cell receptor beta chains were read from a single sample in a study of PD-1 blockade in mismatch repair-deficient tumors. Here immunoSEQ multiplex PCR was the method, and the copy in TCRdb shows in-frame clones only, minus some. This table holds approximately 80,000 clones, 65% to 85% found once. This specimen consisted of peripheral blood, obtained 44 weeks after starting pembrolizumab. All receptors derive from an adult with mismatch repair-deficient cancer. The CDR3 runs from the conserved cysteine through the conserved F or W. Each record gives: J gene, D gene, V gene, clone size, CDR3 DNA, CDR3 protein. A D gene is named only where the DNA matches it firmly. The size field is filled for only some rows; it gives once, few, many or a size class.

TRBJ2-7 | . | TRBV10-3 | . | TGTGCCATCAGGTCAGGAGGGACTGCTGGAGAGCAGTACTTC | CAIRSGGTAGEQYF
TRBJ1-1 | . | TRBV20-1 | . | TGCAGTGCTAGAGTACTTAGTGAAGCTTTCTTT | CSARVLSEAFF
TRBJ1-1 | . | TRBV28 | once | TGTGCCAGCAGTCCCCCCGAGGGCGTGAACACTGAAGCTTTCTTT | CASSPPEGVNTEAFF
TRBJ2-7 | . | TRBV5-4 | . | TGTGCCAGCAGCTTGTGGGCTAGCGACTCCTACGAGCAGTACTTC | CASSLWASDSYEQYF
TRBJ2-5 | . | TRBV5-5 | . | TGTGCCAGCAGCTTTTGGGGTAATCGAGAGACCCAGTACTTC | CASSFWGNRETQYF
TRBJ2-5 | . | TRBV10-3 | . | TGTGCCATCAGTGATGTAGGGGTGGAGACCCAGTACTTC | CAISDVGVETQYF
TRBJ2-3 | . | TRBV4-3 | . | TGCGCCAGCAGCCAAGAAGTTATCGGTACGCAGTATTTT | CASSQEVIGTQYF
TRBJ1-4 | . | TRBV28 | . | TGTGCCAGCGGTAACAGCCAAAATGAAAAACTGTTTTTT | CASGNSQNEKLFF
TRBJ2-7 | . | TRBV9 | . | TGTGCCAGCGTAGAGGAGAGGGCTTCGATCTACGAGCAGTACTTC | CASVEERASIYEQYF
TRBJ2-3 | . | TRBV5-1 | once | TGCGCCAGCAGAGGGGGACCCTCGCAGATGGCGCAGTATTTT | CASRGGPSQMAQYF
TRBJ2-2 | . | TRBV19 | . | TGTGCCAGTAGTGGGGCGTCGAACACCGGGGAGCTGTTTTTT | CASSGASNTGELFF
TRBJ2-4 | . | TRBV2 | . | TGTGCCAGCAGTGAAGGACTAGTCAAAAACATTCAGTACTTC | CASSEGLVKNIQYF
TRBJ2-3 | TRBD2 | TRBV5-6 | . | TGTGCCAGCAGCTTATTCTCTAGCGGGAGCAATCTGGATACGCAGTATTTT | CASSLFSSGSNLDTQYF
TRBJ1-1 | . | TRBV4-1 | once | TGCGCCAGCAGCCAAGGCCCAGGATCGGGCCCTTCTAACACTGAAGCTTTCTTT | CASSQGPGSGPSNTEAFF
TRBJ1-1 | . | TRBV28 | . | TGTGCCAGCAGTTTGGGGGACTTCGTTCGAGCCACTGAAGCTTTCTTT | CASSLGDFVRATEAFF
TRBJ2-3 | TRBD1 | TRBV7-2 | . | TGTGCCAGCAGCCGATGGACAGGGAGGTCCACAGATACGCAGTATTTT | CASSRWTGRSTDTQYF
TRBJ2-5 | . | TRBV5-1 | . | TGCGCCAGCAGCTTGGGACAGCAAGAGACCCAGTACTTC | CASSLGQQETQYF
TRBJ2-3 | TRBD2 | TRBV4-1 | . | TGCGCCAGCAGCCAAGCGACTAGCATGGATACGCAGTATTTT | CASSQATSMDTQYF
TRBJ2-6 | . | TRBV5-4 | once | TGTGCCAGCAGACCGACAGGTCCTTCTGGGGCCAACGTCCTGACTTTC | CASRPTGPSGANVLTF
TRBJ1-1 | . | TRBV2 | many | TGTGCCAGCAGGATTTTTGAAGACACTGAAGCTTTCTTT | CASRIFEDTEAFF
TRBJ2-3 | . | TRBV7-9 | few | TGTGCCAGCAGCTTAGCGCGGGGTTGGGGAAGATACACAGATACGCAGTATTTT | CASSLARGWGRYTDTQYF
TRBJ2-4 | . | TRBV4-3 | . | TGCGCCAGCAGCCAGGCGGTAACAGAACCCAAAAACATTCAGTACTTC | CASSQAVTEPKNIQYF
TRBJ2-5 | TRBD2 | TRBV7-7 | few | TGTGCTAGCAGCCTCTCGGGACTAGCGGGCGCAGAGACCCAGTACTTC | CASSLSGLAGAETQYF
TRBJ2-2 | . | TRBV4-1 | medium-sized | TGCGCCAGCAGCCAAGTGGGACAGAACACCGGGGAGCTGTTTTTT | CASSQVGQNTGELFF
TRBJ1-5 | . | TRBV21-1 | . | TGTGCCAGCAGCAAGGGGGACAGGCCCCTGAGCAATCAGCCCCAGCATTTT | CASSKGDRPLSNQPQHF
TRBJ1-2 | . | TRBV6-5 | . | TGTGCCAGCAGTTACCTCGGCTCCTATGGCTACACCTTC | CASSYLGSYGYTF
TRBJ2-7 | . | TRBV19 | . | TGTGCCAGTAGTATGAGTCGGGCGACCATACTCGAGCAGTACTTC | CASSMSRATILEQYF
TRBJ2-1 | TRBD2 | TRBV4-1 | . | TGCGCCAGCAGCCAAACGGGAGGGGGTTGGGAGCAGTTCTTC | CASSQTGGGWEQFF
TRBJ2-7 | TRBD1 | TRBV5-5 | . | TGTGCCAGCAGCGTACAGGGGGCGTTTTCCTACGAGCAGTACTTC | CASSVQGAFSYEQYF
TRBJ1-1 | . | TRBV7-9 | many | TGTGCCAGCAGCTTGGGCGGCGCCACTGAAGCTTTCTTT | CASSLGGATEAFF
TRBJ1-4 | TRBD1 | TRBV15 | . | TGTGCCACCAGCGAAGACAGGGGAGGTCTAGGAGAAAAACTGTTTTTT | CATSEDRGGLGEKLFF
TRBJ1-5 | . | TRBV6-1 | medium-sized | TGTGCCAGCAGTGAACACGGGTTGGGAGGTCAGCCCCAGCATTTT | CASSEHGLGGQPQHF
TRBJ2-3 | TRBD2 | TRBV5-4 | . | TGTGCCAGCAGCTTAAGGCTAGCGGGAAATTCACCGTATTTT | CASSLRLAGNSPYF
TRBJ2-5 | . | TRBV9 | . | TGTGCCAGCAGCGTAGAGGACGGAGTATTTGCCAGGGGTCAAGAGACCCAGTACTTC | CASSVEDGVFARGQETQYF
TRBJ1-1 | . | TRBV19 | . | TGTGCCAGTAAAAAACCAGGCTCCACAACGGCGAACACTGAAGCTTTCTTT | CASKKPGSTTANTEAFF
TRBJ2-7 | TRBD2 | TRBV4-1 | few | TGCGCCAGCAGCCGGCTAGCGGGAGAGGCCTACGAGCAGTACTTC | CASSRLAGEAYEQYF
TRBJ2-1 | . | TRBV5-1 | once | TGCGCCAGCAGCCCTTATCAGACGGGGAGCTCCTACAATGAGCAGTTCTTC | CASSPYQTGSSYNEQFF
TRBJ1-4 | TRBD1 | TRBV29-1 | . | TGCAGCGTTGAAGAAGGACAGGGGAAGTTTTTT | CSVEEGQGKFF
TRBJ2-5 | TRBD1 | TRBV2 | . | TGTGCCAGCAGTTTGGACAGGCAGAAGACCCAGTACTTC | CASSLDRQKTQYF
TRBJ2-1 | . | TRBV4-3 | . | TGCGCCAGCAGCCGAGCCTTGACCTCAGCGGCCAATGAGCAGTTCTTC | CASSRALTSAANEQFF
TRBJ2-6 | . | TRBV7-9 | . | TGTGCCAGCAGCTTAGATACGGAGCGCAACGTCCTGACTTTC | CASSLDTERNVLTF
TRBJ2-5 | TRBD2 | TRBV5-4 | . | TGTGCCAGCAGTCATAGCGGGAGAGGGGAGACCCAGTACTTC | CASSHSGRGETQYF
TRBJ2-1 | . | TRBV4-2 | . | TGTGCCAGCAGCCAAGACCCCGGGGGTGAGCAGTTCTTC | CASSQDPGGEQFF
TRBJ2-7 | TRBD2 | TRBV7-9 | once | TGTGCCAGCAGCGTCTCAACTAGCGGGATAAGCGAGCAGTACTTC | CASSVSTSGISEQYF
TRBJ1-5 | . | TRBV5-7 | few | TGTGCCAGCAGCTTGTGTCAGGGCAATCAGCCCCAGCATTTT | CASSLCQGNQPQHF
TRBJ2-1 | . | TRBV19 | . | TGTGCCAGTAGTGTGACTAGTCTAGCCTACAATGAGCAGTTCTTC | CASSVTSLAYNEQFF
TRBJ1-5 | . | TRBV19 | . | TGTGCCAGTAGTATAAGCGGGCAGGAGATTCAGCCCCAGCATTTT | CASSISGQEIQPQHF
TRBJ2-5 | . | TRBV9 | . | TGTGCCAGCAGCCGCGACGGGGCAACGATACGGGGGGAGACCCAGTACTTC | CASSRDGATIRGETQYF
TRBJ1-1 | . | TRBV10-2 | . | TGCGCCAGCAGTGACAGGGTGGACACTGAAGCTTTCTTT | CASSDRVDTEAFF
TRBJ1-1 | . | TRBV6-4 | . | TGTGCCATAAGACCGGGGCCCACCGCCTCGAACACTGAAGCTTTCTTT | CAIRPGPTASNTEAFF
TRBJ1-5 | . | TRBV10-3 | . | TGTGCCATCAGTGAGTCCGGCAGTGCTAATCAGCCCCAGCATTTT | CAISESGSANQPQHF
TRBJ2-1 | . | TRBV11-2 | . | TGTGCCAGCAGCTTTGGAAGGGTTTGGGATGAGCAGTTCTTC | CASSFGRVWDEQFF